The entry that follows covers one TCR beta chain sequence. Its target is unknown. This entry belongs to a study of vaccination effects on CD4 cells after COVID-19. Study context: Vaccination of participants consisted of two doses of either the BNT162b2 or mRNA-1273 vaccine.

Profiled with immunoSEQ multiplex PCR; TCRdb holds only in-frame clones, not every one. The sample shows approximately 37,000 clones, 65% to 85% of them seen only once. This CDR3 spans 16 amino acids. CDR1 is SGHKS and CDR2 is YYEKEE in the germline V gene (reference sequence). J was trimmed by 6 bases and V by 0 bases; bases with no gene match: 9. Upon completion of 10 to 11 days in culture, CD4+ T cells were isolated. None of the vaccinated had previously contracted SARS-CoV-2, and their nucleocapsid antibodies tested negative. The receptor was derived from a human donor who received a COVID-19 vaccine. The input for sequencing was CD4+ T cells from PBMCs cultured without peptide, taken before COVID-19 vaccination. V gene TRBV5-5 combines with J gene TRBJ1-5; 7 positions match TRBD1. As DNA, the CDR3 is TGTGCCAGCAGCTTGGACTACAGGGGAGCGGGTCAGCCCCAGCATTTT. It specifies CASSLDYRGAGQPQHF.